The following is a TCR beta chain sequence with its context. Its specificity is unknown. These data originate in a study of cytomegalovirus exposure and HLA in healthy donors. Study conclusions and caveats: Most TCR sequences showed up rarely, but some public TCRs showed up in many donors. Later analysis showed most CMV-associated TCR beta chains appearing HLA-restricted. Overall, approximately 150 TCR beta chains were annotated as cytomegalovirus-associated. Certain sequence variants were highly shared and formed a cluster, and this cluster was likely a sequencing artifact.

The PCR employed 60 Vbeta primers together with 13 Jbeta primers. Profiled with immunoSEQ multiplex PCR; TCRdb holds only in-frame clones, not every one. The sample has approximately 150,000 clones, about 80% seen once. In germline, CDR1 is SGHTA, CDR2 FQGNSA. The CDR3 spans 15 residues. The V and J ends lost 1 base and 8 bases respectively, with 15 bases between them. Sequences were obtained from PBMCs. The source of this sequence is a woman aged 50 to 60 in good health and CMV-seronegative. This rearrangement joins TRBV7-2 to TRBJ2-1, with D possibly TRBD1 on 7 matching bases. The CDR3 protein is CASSLEGQGGDEQFF. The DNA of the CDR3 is TGTGCCAGCAGCTTAGAAGGGCAGGGGGGAGATGAGCAGTTCTTC. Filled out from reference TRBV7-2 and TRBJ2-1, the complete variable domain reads GAGVSQSPSNKVTEKGKDVELRCDPISGHTALYWYRQSLGQGLEFLIYFQGNSAPDKSGLPSDRFSAERTGGSVSTLTIQRTQQEDSAVYLCASSLEGQGGDEQFFGPGTRLTVL.